This entry describes one TCR beta chain. The antigen is not known. The germline V gene encodes CDR1 SGHAT and CDR2 FQDESV (reference sequence). V shed 2 bases, J shed 1 base, and the junction held 2 bases outside the gene matches. This CDR3 has 15 residues. The entry originates in a study of OX40 agonist ivuxolimab in advanced cancers. Turning to the study itself: An agonistic anti-OX40 (CD134) antibody, ivuxolimab, was used to treat the patients. Patients received ivuxolimab, an intravenous treatment, every 2 weeks at 0.01 to 10 mg/kg. Study conclusions and caveats: Among the least clonally expanded were partial responders at 0.1-3.0 mg/kg. Averaged across samples, CD8+ T cells carried more expanded clones than CD4+ did.

Using immunoSEQ multiplex PCR, the repertoire was profiled, and TCRdb retains in-frame clones only, with some absent. Of 45,000 or so clones listed, about nine tenths are singletons. The chain recombines TRBV11-1 with TRBJ1-1; 9 bases align to TRBD1. The sample in question was CD4+ or CD8+ T cells sorted from blood, obtained in a trial of the OX40 agonist ivuxolimab. The sequence was collected from an adult with an advanced solid tumor such as melanoma, head and neck, liver or kidney cancer. The CDR3 DNA reads TGTGCCAGCAGCTTATTGGGACAGGGGAACACTGAAGCTTTCTTT. This encodes CASSLLGQGNTEAFF.